This T cell receptor beta chain was obtained from a study of T cell responses to AZD1222 COVID-19 vaccine. Study at large: Second-dose recipients at about 4 or about 12 weeks were treated as one pooled group.

Sequenced by immunoSEQ multiplex PCR; TCRdb stores in-frame clones only, minus some. The table has about 160,000 clones, 90% seen once; the top ten hold more than 1.3%. Germline lookup yields CDR1 LGHDT and CDR2 YNNKEL (reference sequence). There are 17 residues in the CDR3. V was clipped by 5 bases and J by 3 bases, with 19 bases between them. On this clone itself: The antigen remains undetermined.

Findings of the study overall: Targeting of unmutated variant regions was reportedly seen in nearly half of spike-specific TCRs. Repertoires were sampled only after the peak T cell response. Clonal diversity may have been underestimated, and the donors were mostly white British, with more females than males.

V and J are TRBV3-1 (or the pseudogene TRBV3-2) and TRBJ1-4; the D gene is possibly TRBD1 (5 bases). The clonotype originates from an adult in good health. This specimen consisted of peripheral blood, obtained on day 0 of AZD1222 vaccination. The CDR3 coding sequence is TGTGCCAGCAGCTCTGGGGCGGGGTGGAGGGCTAATGAAAAACTGTTTTTT. Translation gives CASSSGAGWRANEKLFF.